A single sample gave rise to the 5 T cell receptor beta chains below, sequenced in a study of T cell repertoires in cytomegalovirus infection. No antigens are known for them. TCRdb passed the reads through MiXCR, listing each CDR3 protein once. The data contain some 62,000 distinct CDR3 sequences, 20% to 25% of them singletons. The source was CD8+ T cells from cultured PBMCs, collected from culture after CMV antigen stimulation. These receptors were collected from a human donor in good health (CMV status not recorded). Some clones in this sample may be carry-over from other donors' samples.

The rearrangement links TRBV10-3 to TRBJ1-2; D is undetermined. V shed 1 base and J shed 3 bases, with 12 bases lying between them. The CDR3 spans 15 residues. CDR1 and CDR2 from the germline V gene are ENHRY and SYGVKD. As DNA, the CDR3 is TGTGCCATCAGTGAGTTATGGGAAGTAGACTATGGCTACACCTTC. The encoded protein is CAISELWEVDYGYTF.

The gene calls are TRBV7-2 and TRBJ2-7, with D uncertain. V was shortened by 1 base and J by 2 bases, with 9 bases between the two germline ends. The CDR3 runs to 14 residues. The germline V gene has CDR1 SGHTA and CDR2 FQGNSA. The CDR3 bases are TGTGCCAGCAGCTTAGGGTTGGGTCCCTACGAGCAGTACTTC. Translating it yields CASSLGLGPYEQYF.

The V and J genes are TRBV5-1 and TRBJ2-3; weak D call: TRBD1 (5 bases). Per the germline V gene, CDR1 is SGHRS and CDR2 is YFSETQ. The CDR3 has 13 residues. The V end was cut by 2 bases, the J end by 4 bases, with 8 bases between. For the CDR3, the DNA is TGCGCCAGCAGCTTAGGGGTTGCAGATACGCAGTATTTT. The encoded protein is CASSLGVADTQYF.

This clonotype was observed a few times. The chain has TRBV7-2 and TRBJ1-1; 8 nucleotides line up with TRBD1. V lost 5 bases to trimming and J lost 3 bases; unmatched junction nucleotides: 8. From germline, CDR1 is SGHTA and CDR2 FQGNSA. This CDR3 is built from 15 residues. The CDR3 protein is CASSPMTGVYTEAFF. The CDR3 DNA follows: TGTGCCAGCAGCCCAATGACAGGGGTATACACTGAAGCTTTCTTT.

This chain connects TRBV10-3 to TRBJ2-1, with 14 bases lining up with TRBD2. The CDR3 sequence is 18 residues long. Germline CDR1 ENHRY, CDR2 SYGVKD. V shed 3 bases and J 1 base; nucleotides not matched to a gene: 5. CDR3 DNA: TGTGCCATCAGTGAACCGGGACTAGCGGGGGTTTCCTACAATGAGCAGTTCTTC. Translated, it gives CAISEPGLAGVSYNEQFF.